This T cell receptor (beta chain) was recovered during a study of blood T cell repertoires in COVID-19. Clones were sequenced by immunoSEQ multiplex PCR, and TCRdb holds only the in-frame ones, with some missing. Seen here are 85,000 to 130,000 clones, about 80% observed once, and the top ten hold 11% to 15%. V was cut by 2 bases and J by 10 bases, with 15 bases left in between. Germline-derived CDR1 and CDR2 are KGHSH and LQKENI. CDR3 length: 14 amino acids. The specimen was peripheral blood. The TCR comes from an older woman with acute or convalescent COVID-19. The J gene is TRBJ2-1, the V gene TRBV18, with D unclear. CDR3 DNA sequence: TGTGCCAGCTCACCATCCCCCTCTGGAGTGGAGCAGTTCTTC. Translated: CASSPSPSGVEQFF. Full variable domain (missing parts from reference TRBV18 and TRBJ2-1): NAGVMQNPRHLVRRRGQEARLRCSPMKGHSHVYWYRQLPEEGLKFMVYLQKENIIDESGMPKERFSAEFPKEGPSILRIQQVVRGDSAAYFCASSPSPSGVEQFFGPGTRLTVL.